Listed below are T cell receptor beta chains from one sample, sequenced in a study of cytomegalovirus exposure and HLA in healthy donors. TCRdb keeps only in-frame clones here, not all; method: immunoSEQ multiplex PCR. The data hold 80,000 or so clones, with approximately 65% observed a single time. Sequenced input: PBMCs. These receptors were taken from a male donor in good health and CMV-seropositive. CDR3s include the opening cysteine and the closing phenylalanine or tryptophan. Each record gives: V gene, J gene, D gene, CDR3 protein. D genes are given only for firm matches.

TRBV19,TRBJ2-2,TRBD2,CASLETSGFSRELFF
TRBV7-6,TRBJ2-7,NA,CASSLVASAYEQYF
TRBV5-6,TRBJ2-7,TRBD2,CASSQWTSYHYEQYF
TRBV9,TRBJ1-1,NA,CASSPQALPPNTEAFF
TRBV9,TRBJ1-2,NA,CASDTGVGGYTF
TRBV29-1,TRBJ2-1,NA,CSVDIGGIYNEQFF
TRBV29-1,TRBJ2-1,TRBD2,CSVEAAGDPTGHEQFF
TRBV9,TRBJ2-7,NA,CASSPKWGGEQYF
TRBV6-4,TRBJ2-5,NA,CASRVGGIETQYF
TRBV9,TRBJ2-5,TRBD2,CASSVGGLAGSKETQYF
TRBV19,TRBJ2-2,TRBD2,CASSIGLAGAGELFF
TRBV13,TRBJ1-4,TRBD1,CASSLGQGARKLFF
TRBV28,TRBJ2-7,NA,CASSLLHHYEQYF
TRBV6-7,TRBJ1-5,NA,CASSYRGGWDQPQHF
TRBV5-6,TRBJ1-6,NA,CASSFLRGNSPLHF
TRBV19,TRBJ2-6,NA,CASSRGASGANVLTF
TRBV4-2,TRBJ1-2,NA,CASSQAGLQLYGYTF
TRBV6-5,TRBJ1-6,TRBD1,CASTPGTGRSPLHF
TRBV7-9,TRBJ2-3,NA,CASSLAAGTTDTQYF
TRBV7-9,TRBJ1-2,NA,CASSLDGPNYGYTF
TRBV27,TRBJ2-3,TRBD2,CASSFSGGGTDTQYF
TRBV27,TRBJ1-2,NA,CASSPWGGVTGNGYTF
TRBV7-2,TRBJ2-1,NA,CASSLAGDSGANEQFF
TRBV30,TRBJ2-7,NA,CAWMKDRLSYEQYF
TRBV5-6,TRBJ2-5,NA,CASSLARGAQETQYF
TRBV5-5,TRBJ1-5,NA,CASSSLGVGQPQHF
TRBV7-4,TRBJ1-5,NA,CASSSRQYNQPQHF
TRBV5-6,TRBJ2-1,TRBD1,CASSLGEDREEFF
TRBV19,TRBJ2-6,TRBD1,CASRRTGSPVANVLTF
TRBV6-1,TRBJ2-7,NA,CASSGGGRNEQYF
TRBV5-8,TRBJ1-2,NA,CASSLGPGCGYTF
TRBV28,TRBJ2-6,TRBD1,CASSKTGTGGTGANVLTF
TRBV6-6,TRBJ2-7,NA,CASSPLGGTPYEQYF
TRBV18,TRBJ2-7,TRBD1,CASSRGTGSSYEQYF
TRBV5-4,TRBJ1-2,NA,CASSLGSAANYGYTF
TRBV7-8,TRBJ2-7,TRBD2,CASSTTTSGGYYEQYF
TRBV4-2,TRBJ1-1,NA,CASSQAYREGTEAFF
TRBV6-5,TRBJ1-5,NA,CASSYGGGQPQHF
TRBV5-4,TRBJ2-3,TRBD2,CASSLDGGANTDTQYF
TRBV5-1,NA,TRBD1,CASSDSGTASYEQYF
TRBV5-4,TRBJ2-2,NA,CASSLGRGLGTGELFF
TRBV7-6,TRBJ1-4,NA,CASSPLLTATNEKLFF
TRBV5-4,TRBJ2-5,TRBD1,CASSPPGGRQETQYF
TRBV4-1,TRBJ2-7,NA,CASSQVNGGYEQYF
TRBV7-9,TRBJ1-3,NA,CASSSGEYSGNTIYF
TRBV27,TRBJ1-5,NA,CASSAAGINQPQHF
TRBV5-6,TRBJ1-4,TRBD1,CASSLTGVEKLFF
TRBV27,TRBJ1-5,TRBD1,CASSFPGQGRQPQHF
TRBV9,TRBJ1-1,TRBD1,CASSLRTGGTEAFF
TRBV7-8,TRBJ1-2,NA,CASSPFSQGPGYGYTF
TRBV9,TRBJ2-3,NA,CASSVGGGWANQPDTQYF
TRBV7-6,TRBJ1-1,TRBD1,CASSARQGRYQGNTEAFF